The 2 T cell receptor beta chains below come from one sample, sequenced in a study of T cell changes during pregnancy in multiple sclerosis (dated by TCRdb to the late 2010s). Library preparation used the immunoSEQ multiplex PCR assay. TCRdb's version of the immuneACCESS table is confined to in-frame rearrangements and falls short of the full clone set. An unresolved V gene accounts for under half of the shortfall where checked; the remainder is of unknown origin. In all, the sample holds about 29,000 clones, and around nine tenths of those were seen once. The top ten clones comprise approximately 6% of the sample. The sample consisted of CD8+ T cells from peripheral blood mononuclear cells, taken before pregnancy. These receptors all stem from a female donor with multiple sclerosis, enrolled in a pregnancy study.

The rearrangement links TRBV5-5 to TRBJ1-4, with no clear D. The CDR3 loop spans 14 amino acids. V was trimmed by 0 bases and J by 11 bases, leaving 14 bases between them. CDR1 and CDR2 from the germline V gene are SGHKS and YYEKEE (reference sequence). CDR3 bases: TGTGCCAGCAGCTTGGGTTTGAGTGGCGGTAAACTGTTTTTT. Amino acid sequence: CASSLGLSGGKLFF.

The chain couples TRBV27 to TRBJ2-1, with TRBD2 as a possible D gene (5 bases). V lost 3 bases to trimming and J lost 4 bases, with 13 bases between them. This CDR3 contains 15 residues. Germline V gene sequence: CDR1 MNHEY, CDR2 SMNVEV (reference sequence). CDR3 residues: CASSFSLASYNEQFF. CDR3 bases: TGTGCCAGCAGTTTTTCCCTAGCCTCTTACAATGAGCAGTTCTTC.